One and the same sample provided the 21 T cell receptor beta chains below, sequenced in a study of PD-L1 blockade in urothelial cancer. Only in-frame clones appear in the TCRdb table, and some are missing; sequencing was by immunoSEQ multiplex PCR. The profile covers fewer than 50,000 clones, with around nine tenths appearing a single time and over 20% taken by the ten largest. The time point: peripheral blood 6 weeks after treatment start. The sequencing used PBMCs, collected around atezolizumab (anti-PD-L1) treatment. These receptor sequences come from a man in his 60s with urothelial cancer.

The chain carries TRBV2 and TRBJ1-6; 8 bases match TRBD1. Germline V CDR1 and CDR2: SNHLY, FYNNEI. The CDR3 runs 14 residues. The V segment lost 6 bases and the J segment 10 bases; nucleotides outside the gene matches: 8. CDR3 sequence: CASRVQGVRSPLHF. CDR3 nucleotides: TGTGCCAGCAGGGTACAGGGGGTGAGATCACCCCTCCACTTT.

For the CDR3, the DNA is TGTGCCAGCAGTGAACGGCTAGCGGAGGGAGATACGCAGTATTTT. Translated: CASSERLAEGDTQYF. This chain joins TRBV25-1 and TRBJ2-3; the match to TRBD2 covers 7 bases. V trimming: 2 bases; J trimming: 5 bases; junction bases outside the gene matches: 7. CDR1 and CDR2 from the germline V gene are MGHDK and SYGVNS. There are 15 residues in the CDR3.

The chain combines TRBV5-4 with TRBJ2-5, with D possibly being TRBD2 (5 bases). This CDR3 comprises 14 residues. Germline CDR1 is SGHNT and CDR2 is YYREEE (reference sequence). V lost 4 bases to trimming and J lost 5 bases, with 15 bases between them. The CDR3 DNA reads TGTGCCAGCAGCAGAGCCACCCCGGGGGAGACCCAGTACTTC. Its translation is CASSRATPGETQYF.

The chain links TRBV30 to TRBJ1-5; D is possibly TRBD1 (5 bases). Trimming removed 4 bases from V and 6 bases from J, with 13 bases in between. The CDR3 length is 13 residues. Germline V CDR1 and CDR2: GTSNPN, SVGIG (reference sequence). For the CDR3, the DNA is TGTGCCTGGAACCTAGGGGTATCTCAGCCCCAGCATTTT. Translating it yields CAWNLGVSQPQHF.

The rearrangement joins TRBV7-9 to TRBJ2-7, with D perhaps matching TRBD2 (5 bases). Deletions cut 6 bases from V and 6 bases from J, with 9 bases between. CDR3 length: 11 residues. Germline CDR1 and CDR2: SEHNR and FQNEAQ (reference sequence). The CDR3 DNA follows: TGTGCCAGCAGGGGAGTTTCCGAGCAGTACTTC. Its protein product is CASRGVSEQYF.

The chain has TRBV6-1 and TRBJ1-1; D ambiguous. Germline assignment: CDR1 MNHNS and CDR2 SASEGT. V was trimmed by 4 bases and J by 3 bases, leaving 9 bases between them. There are 13 residues in the CDR3. CDR3 nucleotides: TGTGCCAGCAGTGCAAAGAGTGACACTGAAGCTTTCTTT. Residues: CASSAKSDTEAFF.

The gene calls are TRBV7-9 and TRBJ1-2; 7 bases match TRBD1. Germline V CDR1 and CDR2: SEHNR, FQNEAQ (reference sequence). The CDR3 extends over 16 amino acids. V shed 5 bases, J shed 4 bases, and the junction held 13 bases outside the gene matches. The CDR3 nucleotides are TGTGCCAGCAGCAGCCGACCAGACAGGGAGCCCTATGGCTACACCTTC. Amino acid sequence: CASSSRPDREPYGYTF.

The chain employs TRBV5-4 and TRBJ2-5; no definite D call. The CDR3 has 11 residues. V was pared by 1 base and J by 5 bases, with 3 bases between. Germline assignment: CDR1 SGHNT and CDR2 YYREEE (reference sequence). The CDR3 region is CASSLSETQYF. CDR3 nucleotide sequence: TGTGCCAGCAGCTTGTCGGAGACCCAGTACTTC.

The genes are TRBV5-6 and TRBJ1-5, with no clear D. Germline CDR1 reads SGHDT; CDR2 reads YYEEEE. Between the trimmed V and J ends, which lost 0 bases and 5 bases, there was a span of 9 bases. This CDR3 has 14 residues. In DNA form, the CDR3 reads TGTGCCAGCAGCTTGGTCCGCGGTGATCAGCCCCAGCATTTT. It encodes CASSLVRGDQPQHF.

This clone was recorded only once. The rearrangement joins TRBV10-3 to TRBJ2-5; maybe TRBD2 (5 bases). Trimming cost V 6 bases and J 2 bases, with 7 bases left between them. Germline CDR1 ENHRY, CDR2 SYGVKD. This CDR3 has 12 residues. DNA for the CDR3: TGTGCCATCAGGGGGAGTCAAGAGACCCAGTACTTC. Its protein is CAIRGSQETQYF.

The genes are TRBV12-2 and TRBJ1-2; the table names TRBD1, a call not compared with the DNA. TRBV12-2 is classified as a pseudogene. CDR3 length: 16 residues. CDR3 loop: CASRLAGSPGIYGYTF. In DNA form, the CDR3 reads TGTGCAAGTCGCTTAGCGGGTTCCCCAGGGATCTATGGCTACACCTTC.

The rearrangement joins TRBV6-1 to TRBJ1-5; D is perhaps TRBD1 (5 bases). CDR1 is MNHNS, CDR2 SASEGT, per germline. The V end lost 3 bases, the J end lost 0 bases, and 24 bases lay between the germline ends. The CDR3 is made up of 20 amino acids. CDR3 loop: CASSDPGRSPTALSNQPQHF. For the CDR3, the DNA is TGTGCCAGCAGTGATCCTGGCCGGTCCCCGACAGCCCTTAGCAATCAGCCCCAGCATTTT.

V is TRBV30 and J is TRBJ2-5; 13 bases match TRBD2. J was trimmed by 6 bases and V by 0 bases; bases with no gene match: 4. The germline CDR1 and CDR2 sequences are GTSNPN and SVGIG (reference sequence). This CDR3 comprises 15 residues. The CDR3 DNA reads TGTGCCTGGAGTGTACTAGCGGGAGGGCCAAAGACCCAGTACTTC. This sequence encodes CAWSVLAGGPKTQYF.

This clone came up once. The chain recombines TRBV12-5 with TRBJ2-5, with 8 nucleotides matching TRBD1. V shed 5 bases, J shed 7 bases, and the junction held 9 bases outside the gene matches. Germline values: CDR1 LGHNT, CDR2 FRNRAP. The CDR3 is 14 amino acids. DNA for the CDR3: TGTGCTAGTGGTCTCGGACAGGGCCGGGGGACCCAGTACTTC. The encoded protein is CASGLGQGRGTQYF.

This clone was recorded once. The rearrangement uses TRBV7-2 and TRBJ1-1; unclear D gene. CDR3 size: 14 residues. Trimming stripped 5 bases from V and 1 base from J, with 11 bases between. CDR1 is SGHTA, CDR2 FQGNSA, per germline. As DNA, the CDR3 is TGTGCCAGCAGCCTTGGGCGGGCGAACACTGAAGCTTTCTTT. Translated: CASSLGRANTEAFF.

This clone was recorded only once. This rearrangement joins TRBV2 to TRBJ1-4; D might be TRBD1 (5 bases). The V end lost 6 bases, the J end lost 7 bases, and 15 bases lay between the germline ends. CDR1 is SNHLY and CDR2 is FYNNEI in the germline V gene. The CDR3 sequence is 14 residues long. CDR3 residues: CASRPDSLGEKLFF. As DNA, the CDR3 is TGTGCCAGCAGACCAGACAGTCTCGGTGAAAAACTGTTTTTT.

This clone was detected once. J is TRBJ1-1 and V is TRBV2; 7 positions match TRBD1. Trimming removed 4 bases from V and 0 bases from J; junction bases left unmatched: 2. From germline, CDR1 is SNHLY and CDR2 FYNNEI. The CDR3 is made up of 14 amino acids. The CDR3: CASSGQGLNTEAFF. Here the CDR3 DNA reads TGTGCCAGCAGTGGACAGGGACTGAACACTGAAGCTTTCTTT.

This clone was found a few times. The chain has TRBV6-4 and TRBJ2-1, with 12 bases aligning to TRBD2. This CDR3 region has 15 residues. V gave up 0 bases and J gave up 6 bases; unmatched junction bases: 0. The germline V gene has CDR1 MRHNA and CDR2 SNTAGT. The CDR3 region is CASSDSTSGSNEQFF. CDR3 bases: TGTGCCAGCAGTGACTCGACTAGCGGGAGCAATGAGCAGTTCTTC.

About this clone: The junction shows a germline mismatch at one end, possibly a read error. V and J are TRBV7-7 and TRBJ2-1, with 10 bases that match TRBD2. The CDR3 sequence is 15 residues long. The germline V gene encodes CDR1 SSHAT and CDR2 FNYEAQ (reference sequence). In DNA, the CDR3 is TGTGCTAGCAGCTTAGGGACTAGCGCATGGGATGAGCAGTTCTTC. Protein sequence: CASSLGTSAWDEQFF.

The rearrangement joins TRBV5-6 to TRBJ2-4; TRBD1 matches at 9 bases. The ends lost 3 bases at V and 7 bases at J; junction bases unmatched: 5. The CDR3 consists of 14 residues. The V gene's germline CDR1 is SGHDT and CDR2 YYEEEE. For the CDR3, the DNA is TGTGCCAGCAGCTCCACCGGGACAGGGAACATTCAGTACTTC. Residues: CASSSTGTGNIQYF.

Here the CDR3 reads CASSGEGVAETQYF. For the CDR3, the DNA is TGCGCCAGCAGCGGCGAGGGAGTAGCTGAGACCCAGTACTTC. The rearrangement joins TRBV5-1 to TRBJ2-5; tentative D call: TRBD2 (5 bases). V dropped 4 bases and J dropped 5 bases, with 15 bases sitting between them. This CDR3 has 14 amino acids. Germline V gene lookup returns CDR1 SGHRS and CDR2 YFSETQ. The whole variable domain, remainder taken from reference TRBV5-1 and TRBJ2-5, is KAGVTQTPRYLIKTRGQQVTLSCSPISGHRSVSWYQQTPGQGLQFLFEYFSETQRNKGNFPGRFSGRQFSNSRSEMNVSTLELGDSALYLCASSGEGVAETQYFGPGTRLLVL.